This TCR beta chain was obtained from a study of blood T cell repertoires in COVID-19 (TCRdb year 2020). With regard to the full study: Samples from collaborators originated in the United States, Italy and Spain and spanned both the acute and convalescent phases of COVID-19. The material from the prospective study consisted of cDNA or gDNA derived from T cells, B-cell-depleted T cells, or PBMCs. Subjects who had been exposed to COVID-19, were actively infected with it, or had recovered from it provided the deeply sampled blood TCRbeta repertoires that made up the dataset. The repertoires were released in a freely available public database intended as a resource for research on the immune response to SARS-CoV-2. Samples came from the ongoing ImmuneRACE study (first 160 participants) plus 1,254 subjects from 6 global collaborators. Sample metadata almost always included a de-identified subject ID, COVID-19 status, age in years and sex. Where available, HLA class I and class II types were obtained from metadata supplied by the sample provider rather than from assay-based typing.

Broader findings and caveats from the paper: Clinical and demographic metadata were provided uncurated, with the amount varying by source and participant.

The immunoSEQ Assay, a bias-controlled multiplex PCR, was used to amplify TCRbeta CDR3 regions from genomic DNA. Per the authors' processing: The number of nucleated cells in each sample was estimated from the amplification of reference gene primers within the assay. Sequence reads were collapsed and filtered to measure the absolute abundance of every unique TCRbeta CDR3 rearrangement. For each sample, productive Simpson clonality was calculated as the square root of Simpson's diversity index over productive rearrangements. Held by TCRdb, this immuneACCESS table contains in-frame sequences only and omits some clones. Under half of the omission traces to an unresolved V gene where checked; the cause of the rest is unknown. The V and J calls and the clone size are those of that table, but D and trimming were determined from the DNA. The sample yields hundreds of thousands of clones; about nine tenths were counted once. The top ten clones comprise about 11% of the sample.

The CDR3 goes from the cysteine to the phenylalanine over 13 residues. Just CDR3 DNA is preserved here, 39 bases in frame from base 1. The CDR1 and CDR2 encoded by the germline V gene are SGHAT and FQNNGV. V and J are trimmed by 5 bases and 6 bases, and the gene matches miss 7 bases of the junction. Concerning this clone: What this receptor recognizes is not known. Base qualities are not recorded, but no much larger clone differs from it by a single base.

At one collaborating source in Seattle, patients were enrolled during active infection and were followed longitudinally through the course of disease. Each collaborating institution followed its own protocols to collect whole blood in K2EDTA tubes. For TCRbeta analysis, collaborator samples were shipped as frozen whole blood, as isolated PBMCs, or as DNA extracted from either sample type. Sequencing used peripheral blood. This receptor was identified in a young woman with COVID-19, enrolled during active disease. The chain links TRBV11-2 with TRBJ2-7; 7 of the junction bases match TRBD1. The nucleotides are TGTGCCAGCAGCCCGTTGACAGGGAGCGAGCAGTACTTC. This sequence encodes CASSPLTGSEQYF.